Presented here are 8 T cell receptor beta chains from one specimen sequenced in a study of cytomegalovirus exposure and HLA in healthy donors. 13 Jbeta primers and 60 Vbeta primers were used for the PCR. Profiling relied on immunoSEQ multiplex PCR, and the TCRdb table lists in-frame clones only, not all of them. The table has 110,000 or so clones, 74% seen once. The source material was PBMCs. Receptor source: a woman aged 45-59 years in good health and CMV-seropositive.

The V gene is TRBV7-2, the J gene TRBJ2-1; TRBD2 aligns across 11 bases. V lost 6 bases to trimming and J lost 1 base; unmatched junction nucleotides: 5. The CDR3 length is 16 residues. The V gene's germline CDR1 is SGHTA and CDR2 FQGNSA. The CDR3 region has the DNA TGTGCCAGCAGATACGGACTAGCGGGTTCCTACAATGAGCAGTTCTTC. It translates to CASRYGLAGSYNEQFF.

The rearrangement joins TRBV28 to TRBJ2-5; TRBD2 agrees at 8 bases. The trim removed 5 bases at V and 4 bases at J, leaving 6 bases unmatched. This CDR3 spans 14 amino acids. CDR1 is MDHEN, CDR2 SYDVKM, per germline. CDR3 sequence (DNA): TGTGCCAGCAGTATTAGCGGGACTGCAGAGACCCAGTACTTC. Translated: CASSISGTAETQYF.

This chain joins TRBV4-1 and TRBJ2-1, with TRBD2 matching over 7 bases. Germline CDR1 is MGHRA and CDR2 is YSYEKL. The CDR3 is made up of 16 amino acids. Trimming cost V 0 bases and J 4 bases; bases outside gene matches: 6. CDR3 sequence (DNA): TGCGCCAGCAGCCAAGAAGGGACTACCCAATACAATGAGCAGTTCTTC. Translation gives CASSQEGTTQYNEQFF.

This clone was seen only a few times. V usage is TRBV7-9 and J usage is TRBJ1-2, with D tentatively TRBD1 (6 bases). In germline, CDR1 is SEHNR, CDR2 FQNEAQ (reference sequence). This CDR3 has 17 residues. V was cut by 10 bases and J by 4 bases, with 28 bases left in between. The CDR3 region has the DNA TGTGCCACCAGGCTTGGAATTAAGGGGGGGCGCATCTATGGCTACACCTTC. Protein sequence: CATRLGIKGGRIYGYTF. Variable domain in full (rest from reference TRBV7-9 and TRBJ1-2): DTGVSQNPRHKITKRGQNVTFRCDPISEHNRLYWYRQTLGQGPEFLTYFQNEAQLEKSRLLSDRFSAERPKGSFSTLEIQRTEQGDSAMYLCATRLGIKGGRIYGYTFGSGTRLTVV.

The chain employs TRBV27 and TRBJ2-7, with 8 nucleotides matching TRBD1. Germline-derived CDR1 and CDR2 are MNHEY and SMNVEV (reference sequence). The CDR3 is 14 amino acids. J was trimmed by 3 bases and V by 6 bases; bases with no gene match: 7. CDR3 loop: CASRPGTGYYEQYF. As DNA, the CDR3 is TGTGCCAGCAGACCCGGGACAGGATACTACGAGCAGTACTTC.

This clone was counted between two and nine times. The CDR3 DNA reads TGTGCCAGCAGCTTTTCAGGGAAAAGCTCCTACGAGCAGTACTTC. Residues: CASSFSGKSSYEQYF. The V and J genes are TRBV7-2 and TRBJ2-7; D may be TRBD1 (5 bases). Between the trimmed V and J ends, which lost 3 bases and 0 bases, there was a span of 12 bases. The germline CDR1 and CDR2 sequences are SGHTA and FQGNSA. The CDR3 is 15 amino acids. The whole variable domain, filled in from reference TRBV7-2 and TRBJ2-7, reads GAGVSQSPSNKVTEKGKDVELRCDPISGHTALYWYRQSLGQGLEFLIYFQGNSAPDKSGLPSDRFSAERTGGSVSTLTIQRTQQEDSAVYLCASSFSGKSSYEQYFGPGTRLTVT.

This chain joins TRBV28 and TRBJ1-2; no reliable D call. The CDR3 is 12 amino acids. Trimming removed 5 bases from V and 8 bases from J, with 12 bases in between. In germline, CDR1 is MDHEN, CDR2 SYDVKM. The DNA of the CDR3 is TGTGCCAGCAGTACAAGAACCAGAGGCTACACCTTC. It codes for CASSTRTRGYTF.

The rearrangement joins TRBV7-2 to TRBJ1-2; D is possibly TRBD1 (6 bases). V was pared by 5 bases and J by 1 base, with 11 bases between. This CDR3 has 14 residues. Germline CDR1 and CDR2: SGHTA and FQGNSA. The CDR3 coding sequence is TGTGCCAGCAGCCCCGGGACACTTAACTATGGCTACACCTTC. The encoded protein is CASSPGTLNYGYTF.